This TCR beta chain was obtained from a study of T cell clones after liver transplantation. The CDR3 totals 17 residues. V gave up 4 bases and J gave up 3 bases; unmatched junction bases: 12. From germline, CDR1 is MNHEY and CDR2 SMNVEV (reference sequence). Measured with immunoSEQ multiplex PCR; TCRdb has only the in-frame clones, and not every one. The sample consists of 98,000 or so clones, about 81% of them appearing once. This sequence joins TRBV27 and TRBJ2-1; TRBD1 aligns across 7 bases. The material sequenced was CD4+ T cells from blood, taken before liver transplant. The receptor was isolated from a human donor who received a liver transplant. This CDR3 reads CASSSKTGQQYYNEQFF. The CDR3 DNA follows: TGTGCCAGCAGTTCTAAAACGGGACAGCAGTACTACAATGAGCAGTTCTTC.